Given below is one T cell receptor (beta chain) in context. Its antigen is as yet unknown. This CDR3 is built from 15 residues. V shed 0 bases and J shed 1 base, with 10 bases lying between them. CDR1 SGHRS and CDR2 YFSETQ come from the germline V gene. This record comes from a study of CD8+ T cells in alopecia areata. Background on the study: Each day, treated patients took oral tofacitinib twice, at 5 to 10 mg per dose. Whole-study findings and limits: Possibly because of HLA-related factors, TCR sharing was less clear across patients than in mice. Besides other cells, scalp samples also yield sequences of resident alphabeta T cells from normal skin.

TCR sequencing used cDNA made by reverse transcription of extracted RNA. The table came from immunoSEQ multiplex PCR; TCRdb's copy has only in-frame clones and leaves some out. The table has some 120,000 clones, roughly three fifths seen once. The TCR comes from a human donor with alopecia areata. This chain links TRBV5-1 with TRBJ2-5; D is possibly TRBD1 (5 bases). This specimen consisted of CD4+ T cells sorted from blood, obtained at week 0. The CDR3: CASSLGQLIQETQYF. The CDR3 DNA reads as TGCGCCAGCAGCTTGGGACAGCTTATCCAAGAGACCCAGTACTTC.